This T cell receptor (beta chain) stems from a study of cytomegalovirus exposure and HLA in healthy donors (dated by TCRdb to about 2017). As for the study more broadly: According to an earlier analysis of 450 to 650 of the donors, about 190 million T cells yielded some 120 million unique TCR beta sequences and approximately 300 Gb of sequence data. An early release covering more than 500 HLA-typed donors comprised around 300 gigabases of sequencing data and tens of millions of unique TCR sequences. Of the approximately 400 genotyped donors, over 65% fell in the genetic ancestry cluster associated with self-reported Caucasian donors. The aim of the study was to test whether cataloging public T cell receptors could identify signatures of past pathogen exposure. The study profiled the T cell repertoires of 500 to 800 subjects by immunosequencing and related them to cytomegalovirus serostatus. Along with the roughly 670-subject first cohort, a separate validation cohort of around 110 different subjects was used. High-throughput TCR immunosequencing, statistical association of individual TCRs with disease status, and machine learning were combined to predict cytomegalovirus infection status. In a later analysis, previously published TCR beta repertoires from fewer than 750 donors were re-analyzed and high-resolution HLA genotyping was added so that TCR occurrence patterns could be studied. Rather than drawing on any new phenotypic data, the later analysis identified candidate immune exposures from TCR beta sequences and the way those sequences occurred across donors. To decide whether each TCR beta V gene segment behaved as functional or pseudogenic, an earlier analysis of some 540 of the donors relied on high-throughput TCR beta sequencing. Alongside the repertoire data, information on donor age, sex, ethnicity and CMV serostatus was compiled. A later genetic analysis took genome-wide SNP genotypes for 398 of the 666 donors and used that subset as a discovery cohort. Every repertoire in the discovery cohort had been generated on one and the same sequencing platform. Both class I and class II loci were covered by HLA typing, at four-digit resolution. Typing coverage differed by locus: A, B, C, DRB1 and DQB1 were typed in about 620-640 donors, DQA1 in roughly 510, DPA1 in approximately 610, and DPB1 in 472. Because of strong linkage in the cohort, roughly five DR-DQ haplotypes were treated as single units for association and clustering. Among 300 to 500 genotyped donors of the cohort, an average of approximately 240,000 unique TCR beta nucleotide sequences was sequenced per donor, of which about 19% were non-productive.

The cohort was made up of under 800 healthy bone marrow donors. All cohort members were sampled while nominally healthy, although unrecorded immune exposures were likely present. The donor was CMV seronegative and belonged to the group of 350 to 400 seronegative cohort members. A peripheral blood sample was provided by each donor, and peripheral blood mononuclear cells were used for TCR beta sequencing. The Qiagen DNeasy Blood Extraction Kit was used to extract genomic DNA from the blood cell samples. Comment on this clone: Its antigen is currently not known. Base qualities are missing; no much larger clone stands one base away.

The full study reports these points: In a later analysis, HLA-associated TCR beta chains showed more clonal expansion and lower generation probabilities than non-associated chains that were equally common. Immune exposure information for the cohort was limited to CMV serostatus. A cluster of highly shared sequence variants was judged likely to represent a technical artifact of the sequencing pipeline. When HLA alleles, especially DR and DQ, strongly co-occurred, attributing TCR associations to individual alleles was difficult. At a false discovery rate of 0.05, a later analysis linked around 17,000 TCR beta sequences to specific HLA alleles. Presence/absence analyses assumed roughly uniform sequencing depth across donors, an assumption that may not hold. A later analysis found that most CMV-associated TCR beta chains appeared HLA-restricted, with HLA associations seemingly driven largely by CMV exposure. Most TCR sequences were observed very rarely across donors, whereas some public TCRs were present in many individuals. It was suggested by the authors that the approach could potentially be generalized to other disease states and immunological phenotypes. Broadly in line with IMGT annotations, most TCR beta V segments showed up in productive rearrangements about 87% or about 30% of the time in an earlier analysis of 587 of the donors. A few of the identified cytomegalovirus-associated TCR beta chains were confirmed in vitro to be specific for cytomegalovirus antigens. Several of the top co-occurrence clusters appeared to be linked to parvovirus B19, influenza, CMV and Epstein-Barr virus, according to a later analysis. The study gave a list of under 200 TCR beta chains associated with cytomegalovirus. Because counts were too low, some 17 rarely observed V segments, including chromosome 9 orphons, were left out of the earlier analysis of several hundred of the donors. Compared with the approximately 710-donor mean, donors in an Asian-associated ancestry cluster had fewer N-insertions in productive TCRs, according to a later genetic analysis. A later genetic analysis associated a missense DCLRE1C variant with V-gene and J-gene trimming of TCR beta chains, and an independent cohort replicated the association. Linkage disequilibrium might explain the correlated functional status among segregating V segments, but an unknown experimental factor could not be excluded. The cohort was sequenced for TCR beta chains only, and without alpha or paired-chain data the features that could be detected were limited. HLA typing was unavailable for some donors at each locus, so association tests used only the typed subset. The 87-base-pair reads could not distinguish some IMGT-functional V segments, including TRBV6-2 and TRBV6-3, so those segments were excluded. According to a later analysis, TCR association rates differed among HLA loci, with DRB1 alleles showing the most associated TCRs and HLA-C alleles showing the fewest. A further reported finding was that TCR beta sequences accurately predicted the HLA-A and HLA-B alleles for most subjects in the first cohort. The classifier was reported to diagnose cytomegalovirus status with high specificity and sensitivity in both the original cohort and the validation cohort.

The library was built by means of the immunoSEQ multiplex PCR assay. For the multiplex PCR, a mixture combining 60 forward primers for TCR Vbeta segments and 13 reverse primers for TCR Jbeta segments was used. The CDR3 region of rearranged TCR beta genes was amplified from genomic DNA with a multiplex PCR assay. The amplified TCR beta libraries were sequenced on the Illumina HiSeq System as 87-base-pair reads. In the source study's methods: A later analysis tallied around 80 million unique TCR beta chains across the 600 to 700 repertoires, and approximately 11 million of those chains were shared by two or more donors. Raw reads were error-corrected and collapsed into unique sequences by a nearest-neighbor algorithm in which closely related sequences were merged to remove PCR and sequencing errors. V, D and J gene segments were assigned by aligning CDR3 sequences to IMGT reference sequences. For a sequence to be retained, a match of at least six nucleotides was required to both a V gene segment and a J gene segment. A rearrangement counted as productive if the CDR3 had no stop codons and remained in frame with V and J, and every other rearrangement counted as non-productive. Following IMGT convention, CDR3 was defined as the stretch from the second conserved V-encoded cysteine up to the conserved J-encoded phenylalanine. The earlier analysis of 587 of the donors excluded sequences that lacked an unambiguous match to a single V gene segment. In an earlier analysis of around 600 of the donors, V segments were called functional above 56.7% productive rearrangements and were called segregating when the between-donor standard deviation exceeded 5%. A statistical classification framework was built for diagnosing cytomegalovirus status from the catalog of TCR beta chain sequences. V and J gene assignment, in a later analysis, came from comparing TCR nucleotide sequences with IMGT/GENE-DB human TR gene sequences. The TCRdist pipeline was used in a later analysis to assign CDR3 sequences and most-parsimonious VDJ recombination scenarios. In a later analysis, each TCR beta chain was defined by its CDR3 amino acid sequence together with its V-gene family, and reads without a unique V-gene family were excluded. As a way to deal with suspected cross-contamination and a sequencing artifact, a later analysis dropped under 600 nucleotide sequences that were highly shared and had low generation probability. In a later analysis, a clonal expansion index was calculated for each public chain from normalized within-repertoire ranks of inferred template counts. Generation probabilities in a later analysis came from a VDJ recombination model fitted to out-of-frame rearrangements, and those results were checked against IGoR. A later analysis scored TCR-TCR, TCR-HLA and TCR-CMV co-occurrence with hypergeometric tests, applying a repertoire-size bias correction to TCR pairs. A later analysis estimated false discovery rates by permuting HLA or CMV assignments 20 times. In a later analysis, co-occurring TCRs were grouped using DBSCAN, and TCRdist sequence similarity was added for clustering within HLA-allele-positive subsets. For co-occurrence clustering, repertoires with fewer than 30,000 or more than 120,000 public chains were excluded, along with 5 or 6 repertoires with anomalous nucleotide sharing. What TCRdb holds here is the immuneACCESS table cut down to in-frame rearrangements. Part of the clones is not present; checked against another copy, under half of the missing clones reflect an unresolved V gene, and the others are unexplained. V and J calls and clone size are given by that table; D and trimming were obtained from the DNA. The sample table records over 150,000 clones; 60% to 85% of these occur just once. 4% to 4.5% of the sample is in the top ten clones.

The germline V gene encodes CDR1 SNHLY and CDR2 FYNNEI. The germline V and J ends show losses of 8 bases and 10 bases respectively, and no gene match explains 11 bases of the junction. Measured from the cysteine to the phenylalanine, the CDR3 is 15 residues long. Only the CDR3 DNA is retained, 45 bases long and in frame from the first base. The chain is made from TRBV2 and TRBJ2-1; TRBD2 matches 13 bases in the middle. The sequence was collected from a woman aged 40 to 50 in good health and CMV-seronegative. Sequenced material: PBMCs. The CDR3 has the sequence CASSKNGLAGAEQFF. At the DNA level, the sequence is TGTGCCAGCTCGAAGAACGGACTAGCGGGAGCCGAGCAGTTCTTC.